This T cell receptor beta chain was sequenced during a study of blood T cell repertoires in COVID-19. Participants' own reports of clinical history determined their cohort assignment. The CDR3 is 15 amino acids. The V gene's germline CDR1 is SEHNR and CDR2 FQNEAQ (reference sequence). Trimming removed 2 bases at V and 8 bases at J, with 15 bases between. Libraries were prepared by immunoSEQ multiplex PCR; TCRdb keeps only in-frame clonotypes and omits some of them. Seen here are around 130,000 clones, about 86% observed once, and the top ten hold roughly 2.3%. This chain links TRBV7-9 with TRBJ1-4, with D uncertain. The sequencing input was PBMCs or T cells enriched from blood (not recorded which). The TCR sequence derives from a woman between 45 and 60 years old who had recovered from COVID-19. The CDR3 sequence: CASSLSGWAEEKLFF. CDR3 DNA: TGTGCCAGCAGCTTAAGCGGGTGGGCCGAGGAAAAACTGTTTTTT.